Following are 15 T cell receptor beta chains from one sample sequenced in a study of shared clonotypes between healthy human individuals. Clones were sequenced by immunoSEQ multiplex PCR, and TCRdb holds only the in-frame ones, with some missing. The table lists hundreds of thousands of clones, around four fifths of them singletons. Specimen: memory CD4+ T cells sorted from blood. Subset indicated: CD45RA-negative fraction. The receptors originated from a woman aged 25 to 45 in good health.

The chain combines TRBV20-1 with TRBJ2-1; D gene uncertain. Trimming stripped 0 bases from V and 9 bases from J, with 6 bases between. The germline V gene has CDR1 DFQATT and CDR2 SNEGSKA (reference sequence). CDR3 length equals 11 residues. The chain's CDR3 is CSARESVEQFF. The CDR3 region has the DNA TGCAGTGCTAGAGAGAGTGTTGAGCAGTTCTTC.

This clone was seen a few times. The identical CDR3 is also encoded by other nucleotide sequences in the sample. The chain is built from TRBV10-1 and TRBJ2-2, with TRBD2 matching over 7 bases. The germline V gene encodes CDR1 WNHNN and CDR2 SYGVQD (reference sequence). After removal of 3 bases from V and 0 bases from J, the junction contained 1 base not matched to a gene. CDR3 length: 15 amino acids. CDR3 sequence: CASSDGGANTGELFF. CDR3 nucleotide sequence: TGCGCCAGCAGTGATGGGGGGGCGAACACCGGGGAGCTGTTTTTT.

The chain employs TRBV18 and TRBJ2-2; D is possibly TRBD1 (6 bases). This CDR3 has 17 residues. From germline, CDR1 is KGHSH and CDR2 LQKENI. Trimming removed 0 bases from V and 4 bases from J, with 15 bases in between. The CDR3 here is CASSPPAGVEGTGELFF. In DNA form, the CDR3 reads TGTGCCAGCTCACCACCGGCAGGGGTGGAAGGCACCGGGGAGCTGTTTTTT.

This clone was observed a single time. This may arise from a read error, as a much more abundant clone is one base away. Other DNA sequences within the sample encode an identical CDR3. The genes are TRBV5-1 and TRBJ1-3, with unresolved D. V lost 0 bases and J 4 bases, leaving 8 bases between the germline ends. The CDR3 has 14 residues. Germline CDR1 is SGHRS and CDR2 is YFSETQ. In nucleotides, the CDR3 is TGCGCCAGCAGCTTGGGGACGGAAGGAAACACCATATATTTT. Translating it yields CASSLGTEGNTIYF.

This clone appeared a single time. J is TRBJ2-3 and V is TRBV7-9; no firm D call. Trimming shortened V by 3 bases and J by 1 base, and 5 bases separated the two germline ends. The CDR3 runs to 13 residues. CDR1 and CDR2 from the germline V gene are SEHNR and FQNEAQ (reference sequence). The CDR3 bases are TGTGCCAGCAGCTTCGGACGCACAGATACGCAGTATTTT. This gives the protein CASSFGRTDTQYF.

V and J are TRBV10-3 and TRBJ2-3; 10 nucleotides line up with TRBD2. V was pared by 2 bases and J by 3 bases, with 2 bases of the junction left unmatched. This CDR3 region has 15 residues. Germline-derived CDR1 and CDR2 are ENHRY and SYGVKD. The CDR3 DNA is TGTGCCATCAGTGAGGGGACTAGCGCTACAGATACGCAGTATTTT. This codes for CAISEGTSATDTQYF.

The J gene is TRBJ2-5, the V gene TRBV6-5; no clear D gene. The germline CDR1 and CDR2 sequences are MNHEY and SVGAGI. V was shortened by 0 bases and J by 5 bases, with 13 bases between the two germline ends. The CDR3 runs 15 residues. The CDR3 DNA is TGTGCCAGCAGTTACTCGAGAGCTAGATCGGAGACCCAGTACTTC. Translating gives CASSYSRARSETQYF.

The chain carries TRBV28 and TRBJ1-1, with D possibly TRBD1 on 6 matching bases. The CDR3 sequence is 17 residues long. Germline values: CDR1 MDHEN, CDR2 SYDVKM. The ends were cut back, 5 bases at V and 7 bases at J, with 26 bases in the middle. The CDR3 region is CASSLPYGGQLVGEAFF. The CDR3 region has the DNA TGTGCCAGCAGTCTGCCGTACGGGGGGCAGTTGGTAGGTGAAGCTTTCTTT.

The chain couples TRBV28 to TRBJ1-3; no definite D call. Deletions cut 6 bases from V and 2 bases from J, with 17 bases between. The CDR3 extends over 16 amino acids. Germline V gene sequence: CDR1 MDHEN, CDR2 SYDVKM. CDR3 loop: CASSVQALVAGNTIYF. The CDR3 bases are TGTGCCAGCAGCGTACAAGCCCTCGTGGCTGGAAACACCATATATTTT.

The gene calls are TRBV27 and TRBJ1-5; no definite D call. The CDR3 runs 16 residues. V lost 1 base, J lost 3 bases, and 13 bases lay in between. Germline V gene sequence: CDR1 MNHEY, CDR2 SMNVEV (reference sequence). CDR3 sequence (DNA): TGTGCCAGCAGTTTATTAGGCAGTCTACACAATCAGCCCCAGCATTTT. This gives the protein CASSLLGSLHNQPQHF.

Comments on this clone: A much larger clone lies a single base off, so this may be a read error. Other DNA sequences of this sample code for an identical CDR3. The genes are TRBV28 and TRBJ2-7; unclear D gene. The CDR3 is 12 amino acids. V lost 4 bases to trimming and J lost 0 bases, with 4 bases between them. CDR1 is MDHEN, CDR2 SYDVKM, per germline. In nucleotides, the CDR3 is TGTGCCAGCAGTTCGAGCTCCTACGAGCAGTACTTC. Encoded protein: CASSSSSYEQYF.

The chain uses TRBV2 and TRBJ2-3; 9 positions match TRBD2. The CDR3 consists of 17 residues. The germline gives CDR1 SNHLY, CDR2 FYNNEI. V lost 5 bases and J lost 7; bases outside the gene matches: 16. Written as DNA, the CDR3 is TGTGCCAGCAGTTTACCTAGCGGGGAGGGGGAGAAAAATACGCAGTATTTT. Translation gives CASSLPSGEGEKNTQYF.

The chain employs TRBV10-2 and TRBJ1-5; the D is unclear. The V and J ends lost 0 bases and 7 bases respectively, with 7 bases between them. Germline V gene data show CDR1 as WSHSY and CDR2 as SAAADI. CDR3 length: 13 residues. The CDR3: CASSESVGQPQHF. DNA of the CDR3: TGCGCCAGCAGTGAGTCGGTGGGGCAGCCCCAGCATTTT.

This clone was seen repeatedly, ten times or more. V gene TRBV5-1 combines with J gene TRBJ2-3; 7 bases are shared with TRBD2. The junction had 14 bases not matched to a gene; V was cut back by 3 bases and J by 1 base. The germline V gene has CDR1 SGHRS and CDR2 YFSETQ. This CDR3 spans 18 amino acids. The CDR3 is CASSWGTIGKGGTDTQYF. The CDR3 DNA sequence: TGCGCCAGCAGCTGGGGGACTATCGGAAAGGGTGGCACAGATACGCAGTATTTT.

V and J are TRBV5-1 and TRBJ2-2; 11 nucleotides agree with TRBD1. The CDR3 is 16 residues long. Germline V gene data show CDR1 as SGHRS and CDR2 as YFSETQ. With V trimmed by 5 bases and J by 5 bases, 8 bases remained unmatched. The CDR3: CASRPGQGVITGELFF. The DNA of the CDR3 is TGCGCCAGCAGACCGGGACAGGGGGTCATTACCGGGGAGCTGTTTTTT.